The 14 T cell receptor beta chains given below trace back to one sample, sequenced in a study of T cell repertoires in cytomegalovirus infection. TCRdb ran MiXCR on the reads and lists one entry per CDR3 protein. The sample lists roughly 350,000 distinct CDR3 sequences, roughly 34% occurring once. These receptors lack a known antigen. The source material was cultured PBMCs, sampled from culture after CMV antigen stimulation. The receptors derive from a human donor in good health (CMV status not recorded). Some clones in this sample may be carry-over from other donors' samples.

The CDR3 spells CASSFAQGCNQPQHF. The CDR3 nucleotides are TGTGCCAGCAGCTTTGCACAGGGGTGCAATCAGCCCCAGCATTTT. The chain has TRBV7-2 and TRBJ1-5; 7 nucleotides align to TRBD1. Germline-derived CDR1 and CDR2 are SGHTA and FQGNSA. The CDR3 extends over 15 amino acids. Losses at the gene ends were 3 bases for V and 2 bases for J; bases not matched to a gene: 4.

The chain's CDR3 is CSHAGGTDTQYF. CDR3 sequence (DNA): TGCAGCCATGCAGGGGGCACAGATACGCAGTATTTT. V gene TRBV29-1 combines with J gene TRBJ2-3; D perhaps matches TRBD1 (6 bases). Trimming removed 8 bases at V and 1 base at J, with 10 bases between. In germline, CDR1 is SQVTM, CDR2 ANQGSEA. The CDR3 contains 12 residues.

The genes are TRBV6-2 or TRBV6-3 and TRBJ2-5, with 8 bases matching TRBD2. Trimming at V came to 4 bases and at J to 5 bases, leaving 9 bases not matched to a gene. The CDR3 length is 15 residues. CDR1 is MNHEY and CDR2 is SVGEGT in the germline V gene. Here the CDR3 reads CASSWREAQGETQYF. The CDR3 DNA is TGTGCCAGCAGTTGGCGGGAGGCCCAGGGGGAGACCCAGTACTTC.

This chain uses TRBV7-8 with TRBJ2-1; D remains unclear. From germline, CDR1 is SGHVS and CDR2 FQNEAQ. Trimming pared 1 base from V and 10 bases from J, leaving 8 bases between. The CDR3 has 12 residues. The CDR3 sequence: CASSLVRPEQFF. The CDR3 DNA reads TGTGCCAGCAGCTTAGTTAGGCCAGAGCAGTTCTTC.

This chain links TRBV4-1 with TRBJ2-7, with D perhaps TRBD2 (5 bases). Germline CDR1 and CDR2: MGHRA and YSYEKL. Trimming removed 0 bases from V and 6 bases from J, with 15 bases in between. The CDR3 is 15 residues long. The CDR3 here is CASSQDRGRYSEQYF. CDR3 in DNA: TGCGCCAGCAGCCAAGATCGTGGGAGATACTCCGAGCAGTACTTC.

V and J are TRBV19 and TRBJ2-2; D is uncertain. CDR3 length: 13 residues. V gave up 3 bases and J gave up 1 base, with 3 bases separating them. From germline, CDR1 is LNHDA and CDR2 SQIVND (reference sequence). The CDR3 reads CASSIGNTGELFF. DNA for the CDR3: TGTGCCAGTAGTATCGGGAACACCGGGGAGCTGTTTTTT. Full variable domain (outside the CDR3, taken from reference TRBV19 and TRBJ2-2): DGGITQSPKYLFRKEGQNVTLSCEQNLNHDAMYWYRQDPGQGLRLIYYSQIVNDFQKGDIAEGYSVSREKKESFPLTVTSAQKNPTAFYLCASSIGNTGELFFGEGSRLTVL.

This clonotype was recorded at least ten times. V usage is TRBV7-2 and J usage is TRBJ2-7; 8 bases agree with TRBD2. From germline, CDR1 is SGHTA and CDR2 FQGNSA. V gave up 3 bases and J gave up 7 bases; unmatched junction bases: 8. CDR3 length equals 14 residues. This CDR3 is CASSFSGTLVEQYF. The CDR3 DNA reads TGTGCCAGCAGCTTTAGCGGGACCCTAGTAGAGCAGTACTTC.

This clonotype has only a few counts. The CDR3, as DNA: TGTGCCAGCAGCTTCCCACAGAAAGAGACCCAGTACTTC. The encoded protein is CASSFPQKETQYF. The chain links TRBV7-2 to TRBJ2-5, with unresolved D. The V gene's germline CDR1 is SGHTA and CDR2 FQGNSA. CDR3 length: 13 residues. Trimming shortened V by 3 bases and J by 3 bases, and 8 bases separated the two germline ends.

The chain combines TRBV7-6 with TRBJ2-5, with D tentatively TRBD2 (6 bases). The CDR3 contains 13 residues. Germline CDR1 and CDR2: SGHVS and FNYEAQ. Trimming stripped 0 bases from V and 5 bases from J, with 7 bases between. The CDR3 bases are TGTGCCAGCAGCTTAGCGGGACTGGAGACCCAGTACTTC. It specifies CASSLAGLETQYF.

The V call is TRBV7-6, the J call TRBJ2-5; TRBD1 or TRBD2 may be the D gene (5 bases each). Germline CDR1 and CDR2: SGHVS and FNYEAQ. The CDR3 is 16 amino acids. Deletions cut 5 bases from V and 2 bases from J, with 18 bases between. CDR3 region: CASSHGTARLQETQYF. The CDR3 DNA follows: TGTGCCAGCAGCCACGGGACGGCCCGTCTACAAGAGACCCAGTACTTC.

This clonotype was recorded a few times. This chain joins TRBV5-1 and TRBJ2-1, with 8 bases lining up with TRBD2. The germline CDR1 and CDR2 sequences are SGHRS and YFSETQ. There are 13 residues in the CDR3. Trimming took 3 bases from V and 8 from J; bases not matched to a gene: 4. CDR3 sequence: CASSWGLGYEQFF. Here the CDR3 DNA reads TGCGCCAGCAGCTGGGGACTAGGATATGAGCAGTTCTTC.

This clonotype has more than one count but fewer than ten. This chain uses TRBV7-2 with TRBJ2-5, with 7 nucleotides matching TRBD1. The CDR3 contains 14 residues. From germline, CDR1 is SGHTA and CDR2 FQGNSA. Trimming took 5 bases from V and 5 from J; bases not matched to a gene: 8. CDR3 in amino acids: CASSVGGGEETQYF. The CDR3 bases are TGTGCCAGCAGCGTAGGGGGCGGCGAGGAGACCCAGTACTTC. Full variable domain (rest looked up from reference TRBV7-2 and TRBJ2-5): GAGVSQSPSNKVTEKGKDVELRCDPISGHTALYWYRQSLGQGLEFLIYFQGNSAPDKSGLPSDRFSAERTGGSVSTLTIQRTQQEDSAVYLCASSVGGGEETQYFGPGTRLLVL.

This clonotype was observed a handful of times. The V and J genes are TRBV11-3 and TRBJ1-4, with a weak D call TRBD1 (5 bases). The germline CDR1 and CDR2 sequences are SGHNT and YENEEA. The CDR3 consists of 15 residues. Trimming took off 1 base at V and 8 bases at J, with 14 bases between the two ends. DNA of the CDR3: TGTGCCAGCAGCTTAGCCGGAGGGGCTGGGGAAAAACTGTTTTTT. Protein product: CASSLAGGAGEKLFF.

The CDR3 protein is CASSYRDNYEQYV. The DNA for the CDR3 is TGTGCCAGCAGTTACCGGGACAACTACGAGCAGTACGTC. J is TRBJ2-7 and V is TRBV6-2 or TRBV6-3, with a weak D call TRBD1 (6 bases). The CDR3 is made up of 13 amino acids. Trimming pared 2 bases from V and 3 bases from J, leaving 8 bases between. Germline-derived CDR1 and CDR2 are MNHEY and SVGEGT.